This T cell receptor beta chain was captured in a study of control samples from healthy donors and cancer patients. Repertoires were generated with immunoSEQ multiplex PCR, while TCRdb's copy carries only in-frame clones and drops some. The sample records 400,000 to 500,000 clones, 80% to 95% being singletons. Only a few counts were recorded for this clone. Germline loops: CDR1 SGHNT, CDR2 YYREEE (reference sequence). There are 14 residues in the CDR3. V was shortened by 5 bases and J by 0 bases, with 12 bases between the two germline ends. The rearrangement links TRBV5-4 to TRBJ2-7, with D tentatively TRBD1 or TRBD2 (5 bases each). The source of this sequence is a man between 40 and 49 years old with head and neck cancer. Sequencing used PBMCs. The CDR3 DNA is TGTGCCAGCAGAACGTGGGGGTCCTCCTACGAGCAGTACTTC. It specifies CASRTWGSSYEQYF.